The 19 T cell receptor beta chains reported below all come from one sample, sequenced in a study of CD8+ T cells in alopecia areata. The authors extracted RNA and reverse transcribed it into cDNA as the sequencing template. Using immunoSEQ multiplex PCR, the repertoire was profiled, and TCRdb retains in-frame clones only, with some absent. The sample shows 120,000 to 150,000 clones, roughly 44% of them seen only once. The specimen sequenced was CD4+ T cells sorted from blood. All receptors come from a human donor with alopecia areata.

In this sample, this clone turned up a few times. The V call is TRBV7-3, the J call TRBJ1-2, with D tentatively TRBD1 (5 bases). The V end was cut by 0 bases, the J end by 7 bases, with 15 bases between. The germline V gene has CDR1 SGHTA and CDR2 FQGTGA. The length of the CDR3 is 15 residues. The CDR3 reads CASSLTGGAHRGYTF. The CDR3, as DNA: TGTGCCAGCAGCTTAACGGGGGGAGCTCATCGTGGCTACACCTTC.

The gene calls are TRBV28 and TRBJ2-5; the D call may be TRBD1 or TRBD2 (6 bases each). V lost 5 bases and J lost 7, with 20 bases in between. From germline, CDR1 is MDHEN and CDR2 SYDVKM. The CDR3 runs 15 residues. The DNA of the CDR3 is TGTGCCAGCAGTGCTGCCACAGGGCTCGGGGGGACCCAGTACTTC. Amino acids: CASSAATGLGGTQYF.

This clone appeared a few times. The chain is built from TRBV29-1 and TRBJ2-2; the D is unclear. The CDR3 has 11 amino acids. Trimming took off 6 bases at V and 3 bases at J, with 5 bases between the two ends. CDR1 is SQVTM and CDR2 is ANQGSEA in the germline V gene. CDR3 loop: CSVVDTGELFF. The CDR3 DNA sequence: TGCAGCGTCGTTGACACCGGGGAGCTGTTTTTT.

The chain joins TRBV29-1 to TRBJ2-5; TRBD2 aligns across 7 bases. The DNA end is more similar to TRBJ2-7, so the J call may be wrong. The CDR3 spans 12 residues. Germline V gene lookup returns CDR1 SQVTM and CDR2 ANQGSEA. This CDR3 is CSVGTTLYEQYF. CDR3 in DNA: TGCAGCGTCGGGACTACTTTATACGAGCAGTACTTC.

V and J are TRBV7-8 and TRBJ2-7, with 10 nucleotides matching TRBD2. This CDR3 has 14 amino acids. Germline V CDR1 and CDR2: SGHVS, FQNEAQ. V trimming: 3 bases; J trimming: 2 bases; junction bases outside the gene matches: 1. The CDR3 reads CASSFSGRPYEQYF. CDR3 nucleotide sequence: TGTGCCAGCAGCTTTAGCGGGAGGCCCTACGAGCAGTACTTC.

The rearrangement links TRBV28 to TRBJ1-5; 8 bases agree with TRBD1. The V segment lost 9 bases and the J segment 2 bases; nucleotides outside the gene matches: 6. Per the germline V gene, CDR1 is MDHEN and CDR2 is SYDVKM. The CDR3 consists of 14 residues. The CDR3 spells CASYRGIGNQPQHF. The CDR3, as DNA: TGTGCCAGTTACAGGGGGATTGGCAATCAGCCCCAGCATTTT.

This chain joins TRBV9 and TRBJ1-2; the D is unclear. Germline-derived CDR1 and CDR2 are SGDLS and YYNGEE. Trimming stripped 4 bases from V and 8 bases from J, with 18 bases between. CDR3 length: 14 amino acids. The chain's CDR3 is CASSPNSDLGGYTF. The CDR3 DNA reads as TGTGCCAGCAGCCCCAACAGCGACCTAGGGGGCTACACCTTC. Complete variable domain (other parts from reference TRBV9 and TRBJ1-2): DSGVTQTPKHLITATGQRVTLRCSPRSGDLSVYWYQQSLDQGLQFLIQYYNGEERAKGNILERFSAQQFPDLHSELNLSSLELGDSALYFCASSPNSDLGGYTFGSGTRLTVV.

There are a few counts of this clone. The CDR3 DNA is TGTGCCAGCAGAGAGGACTGGCTTTCGGGAGAGACCCAGTACTTC. Translation gives CASREDWLSGETQYF. The rearrangement links TRBV7-2 to TRBJ2-5; D might be TRBD2 (5 bases). CDR3 length equals 15 residues. Germline V gene sequence: CDR1 SGHTA, CDR2 FQGNSA. Trimming removed 6 bases from V and 4 bases from J, with 18 bases in between.

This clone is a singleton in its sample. The CDR3 loop is CASRDGPRGYTF. The CDR3 nucleotides are TGTGCCAGCAGAGATGGGCCGAGAGGCTACACCTTC. The J gene is TRBJ1-2, the V gene TRBV2; D gene uncertain. Trimming pared 6 bases from V and 8 bases from J, leaving 13 bases between. Germline values: CDR1 SNHLY, CDR2 FYNNEI. There are 12 residues in the CDR3.

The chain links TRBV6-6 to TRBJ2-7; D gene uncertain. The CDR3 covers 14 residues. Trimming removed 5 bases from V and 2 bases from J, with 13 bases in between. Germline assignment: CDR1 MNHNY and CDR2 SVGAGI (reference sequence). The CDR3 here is CASSPQGPPYEQYF. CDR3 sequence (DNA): TGTGCCAGCAGTCCCCAAGGGCCTCCCTACGAGCAGTACTTC.

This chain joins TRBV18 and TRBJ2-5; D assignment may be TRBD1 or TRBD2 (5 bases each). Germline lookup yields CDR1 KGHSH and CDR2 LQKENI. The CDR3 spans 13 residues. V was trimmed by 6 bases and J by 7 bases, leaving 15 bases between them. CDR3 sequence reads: CASSDRDLWTQYF. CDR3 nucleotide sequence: TGTGCCAGCTCGGACCGGGACCTATGGACCCAGTACTTC.

The CDR3 region has the DNA TGTGCCAGCAGCGTAGTCTCTCCTGCGGGAGGTTACAACAATGAGCAGTTCTTC. Protein: CASSVVSPAGGYNNEQFF. The chain uses TRBV11-2 and TRBJ2-1, with 8 bases identical to TRBD2. This CDR3 region has 18 residues. After removal of 5 bases from V and 5 bases from J, the junction contained 17 bases not matched to a gene. Germline V lookup: CDR1 SGHAT, CDR2 FQNNGV. The entire variable domain, with the rest obtained from reference TRBV11-2 and TRBJ2-1, is as follows: EAGVAQSPRYKIIEKRQSVAFWCNPISGHATLYWYQQILGQGPKLLIQFQNNGVVDDSQLPKDRFSAERLKGVDSTLKIQPAKLEDSAVYLCASSVVSPAGGYNNEQFFGPGTRLTVL.

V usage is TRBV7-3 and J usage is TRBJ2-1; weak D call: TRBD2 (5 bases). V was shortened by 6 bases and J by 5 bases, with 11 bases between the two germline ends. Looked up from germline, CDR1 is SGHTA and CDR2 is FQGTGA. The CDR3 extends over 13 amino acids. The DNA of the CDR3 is TGTGCCAGCAGTACCGGGAAACACAATGAGCAGTTCTTC. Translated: CASSTGKHNEQFF. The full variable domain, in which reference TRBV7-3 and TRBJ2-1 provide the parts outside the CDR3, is GAGVSQTPSNKVTEKGKYVELRCDPISGHTALYWYRQSLGQGPEFLIYFQGTGAADDSGLPNDRFFAVRPEGSVSTLKIQRTERGDSAVYLCASSTGKHNEQFFGPGTRLTVL.

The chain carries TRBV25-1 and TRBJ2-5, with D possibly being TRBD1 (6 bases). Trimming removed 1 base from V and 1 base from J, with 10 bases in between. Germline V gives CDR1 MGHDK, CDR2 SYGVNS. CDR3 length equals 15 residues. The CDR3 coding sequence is TGTGCCAGCAGTGAATTCTTGACAGGCCAAGAGACCCAGTACTTC. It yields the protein CASSEFLTGQETQYF.

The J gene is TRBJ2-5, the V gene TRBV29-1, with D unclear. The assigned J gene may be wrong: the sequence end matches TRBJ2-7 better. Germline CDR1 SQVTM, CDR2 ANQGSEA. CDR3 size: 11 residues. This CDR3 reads CSVSVGYEQYF. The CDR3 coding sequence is TGCAGCGTCTCCGTGGGCTACGAGCAGTACTTC.

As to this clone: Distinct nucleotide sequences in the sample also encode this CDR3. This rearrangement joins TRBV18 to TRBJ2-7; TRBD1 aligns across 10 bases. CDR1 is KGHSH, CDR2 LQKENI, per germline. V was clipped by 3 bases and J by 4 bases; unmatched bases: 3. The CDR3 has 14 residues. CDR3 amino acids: CASSPRDRGYEQYF. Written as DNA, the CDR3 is TGTGCCAGCTCACCCCGGGACAGGGGTTACGAGCAGTACTTC.

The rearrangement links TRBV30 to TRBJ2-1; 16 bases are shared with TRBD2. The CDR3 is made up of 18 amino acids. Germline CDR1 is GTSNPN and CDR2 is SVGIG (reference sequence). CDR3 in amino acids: CALTAGLAGGSSYNEQFF. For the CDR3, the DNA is TGTGCACTCACGGCGGGACTAGCGGGAGGGAGCTCCTACAATGAGCAGTTCTTC.

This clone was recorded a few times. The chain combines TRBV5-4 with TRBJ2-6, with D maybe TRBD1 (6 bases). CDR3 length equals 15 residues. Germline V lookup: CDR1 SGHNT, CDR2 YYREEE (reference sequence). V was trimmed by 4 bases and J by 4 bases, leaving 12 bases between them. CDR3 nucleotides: TGTGCCAGCAGCACGCAGGGGTCCGGGGCCAACGTCCTGACTTTC. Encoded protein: CASSTQGSGANVLTF.

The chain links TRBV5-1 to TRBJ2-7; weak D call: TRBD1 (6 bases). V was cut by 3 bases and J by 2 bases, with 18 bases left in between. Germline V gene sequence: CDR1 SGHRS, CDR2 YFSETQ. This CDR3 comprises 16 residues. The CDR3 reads CASSSGGRANAYEQYF. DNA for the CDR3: TGCGCCAGCAGCTCTGGGGGCAGGGCTAATGCCTACGAGCAGTACTTC. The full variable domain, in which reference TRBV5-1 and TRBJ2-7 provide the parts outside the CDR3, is KAGVTQTPRYLIKTRGQQVTLSCSPISGHRSVSWYQQTPGQGLQFLFEYFSETQRNKGNFPGRFSGRQFSNSRSEMNVSTLELGDSALYLCASSSGGRANAYEQYFGPGTRLTVT.